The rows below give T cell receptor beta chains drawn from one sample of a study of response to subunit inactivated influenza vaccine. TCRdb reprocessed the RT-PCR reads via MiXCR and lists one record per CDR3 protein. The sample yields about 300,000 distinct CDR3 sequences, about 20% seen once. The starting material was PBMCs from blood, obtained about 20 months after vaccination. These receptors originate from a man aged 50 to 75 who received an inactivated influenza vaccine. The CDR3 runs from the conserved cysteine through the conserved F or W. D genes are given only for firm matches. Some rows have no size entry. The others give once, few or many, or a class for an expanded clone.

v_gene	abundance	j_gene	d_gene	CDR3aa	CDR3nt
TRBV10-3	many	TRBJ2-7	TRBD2	CAISDLGGLAGFQSSYEQYF	TGTGCCATCAGTGACCTGGGGGGACTAGCGGGATTTCAGAGCTCCTACGAGCAGTACTTC
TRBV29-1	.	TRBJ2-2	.	CSAGRTDTGELFF	TGCAGCGCCGGTCGCACCGACACCGGGGAGCTGTTTTTT
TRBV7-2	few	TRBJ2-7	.	CASSPQAREQYF	TGTGCCAGCAGCCCCCAGGCTAGGGAGCAGTACTTC
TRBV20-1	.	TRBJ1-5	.	CSAVYSLGNQPQHF	TGCAGTGCAGTCTACAGTTTAGGAAATCAGCCCCAGCATTTT
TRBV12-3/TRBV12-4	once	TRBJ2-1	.	CASSLAVNEQFF	TGTGCCAGCAGTTTAGCCGTAAATGAGCAGTTCTTC
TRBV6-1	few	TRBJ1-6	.	CASSRGIGNSPLHF	TGTGCCAGCAGTCGGGGAATCGGTAATTCACCCCTCCACTTT
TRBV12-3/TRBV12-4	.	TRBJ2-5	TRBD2	CASSRLAGSTETQYF	TGTGCCAGCAGTCGACTAGCGGGATCGACGGAGACCCAGTACTTC
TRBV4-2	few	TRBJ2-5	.	CASSQEPARREETQYF	TGTGCCAGCAGCCAAGAGCCGGCCAGGCGGGAAGAGACCCAGTACTTC
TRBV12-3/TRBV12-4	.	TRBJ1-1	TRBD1	CASRTRGTAEAFF	TGTGCCAGCAGAACGAGAGGGACAGCAGAAGCTTTCTTT
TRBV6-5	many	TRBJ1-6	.	CASSWGSSYNSPLHF	TGTGCCAGCAGTTGGGGGAGCTCCTATAATTCACCCCTCCACTTT
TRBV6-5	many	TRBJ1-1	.	CASSYGQNTEAFF	TGTGCCAGCAGTTACGGGCAGAACACTGAAGCTTTCTTT
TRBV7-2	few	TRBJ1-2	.	CASSLDFGYTF	TGTGCCAGCAGCTTAGACTTCGGCTACACCTTC
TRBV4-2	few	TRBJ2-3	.	CASSQDASVGTDTQYF	TGTGCCAGCAGCCAAGATGCTAGCGTGGGCACAGATACGCAGTATTTT
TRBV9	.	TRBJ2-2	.	CASSFRSGENTGELFF	TGTGCCAGCAGCTTCCGCTCAGGAGAGAACACCGGGGAGCTGTTTTTT
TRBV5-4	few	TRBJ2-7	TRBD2	CASSLEAGGVYEQYF	TGTGCCAGCAGCTTGGAGGCGGGAGGCGTGTACGAGCAGTACTTC
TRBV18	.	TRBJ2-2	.	CASSPRDAGTGELFF	TGTGCCAGCTCACCGCGGGACGCGGGTACCGGGGAGCTGTTTTTT
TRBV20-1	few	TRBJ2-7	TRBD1	CSATKRTGGEQYF	TGCAGTGCTACAAAACGGACAGGGGGCGAGCAGTACTTC
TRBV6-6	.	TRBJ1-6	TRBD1	CASSHPSGTGNNSPLHF	TGTGCCAGCAGTCATCCTTCCGGGACAGGGAATAATTCACCCCTCCACTTT
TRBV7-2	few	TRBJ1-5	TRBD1	CASSADRAQPQHF	TGTGCCAGCAGCGCGGACAGGGCTCAGCCCCAGCATTTT
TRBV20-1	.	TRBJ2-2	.	CSAREGVFTGELFF	TGCAGTGCTAGAGAAGGAGTATTTACCGGGGAGCTGTTTTTT
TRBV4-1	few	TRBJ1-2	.	CASSQGPQKGGYTF	TGCGCCAGCAGCCAAGGTCCCCAGAAGGGTGGCTACACCTTC
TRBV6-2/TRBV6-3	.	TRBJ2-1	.	CASSSVYNEQFF	TGTGCCAGCAGTTCAGTATACAATGAGCAGTTCTTC
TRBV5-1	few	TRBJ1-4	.	CASSLAGGPTNEKLFF	TGCGCCAGCAGCTTGGCCGGCGGCCCAACTAATGAAAAACTGTTTTTT
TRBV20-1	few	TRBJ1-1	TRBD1	CSATPYGTGLNTEAFF	TGCAGTGCTACCCCATACGGGACAGGGCTTAATACTGAAGCTTTCTTT
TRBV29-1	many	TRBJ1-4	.	CSVMNRDNEKLFF	TGCAGCGTCATGAACAGGGATAATGAAAAACTGTTTTTT
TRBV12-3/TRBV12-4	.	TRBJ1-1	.	CASSPQVMNTEAFF	TGTGCCAGCAGTCCACAAGTTATGAACACTGAAGCTTTCTTT
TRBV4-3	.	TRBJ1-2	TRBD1	CASSQAGQTYGYTF	TGCGCCAGCAGCCAAGCGGGACAGACCTATGGCTACACCTTC
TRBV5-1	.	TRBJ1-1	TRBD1	CASSSTGEAGTEAFF	TGCGCCAGCAGCAGTACAGGGGAGGCGGGCACTGAAGCTTTCTTT
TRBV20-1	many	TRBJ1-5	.	CSALRGSADQPQHF	TGCAGTGCCCTCAGGGGATCGGCGGATCAGCCCCAGCATTTT
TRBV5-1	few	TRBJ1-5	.	CASSLAADQPQHF	TGCGCCAGCAGCTTGGCTGCGGATCAGCCCCAGCATTTT
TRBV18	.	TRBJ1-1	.	CASSPGQLEAFF	TGTGCCAGCTCACCGGGACAACTTGAAGCTTTCTTT
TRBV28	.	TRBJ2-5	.	CASSFKGGWQETQYF	TGTGCCAGCAGTTTTAAGGGAGGTTGGCAAGAGACCCAGTACTTC
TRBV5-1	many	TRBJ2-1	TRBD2	CASSVPGLGTNEQFF	TGCGCCAGCAGCGTGCCGGGACTAGGAACCAATGAGCAGTTCTTC
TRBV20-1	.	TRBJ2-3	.	CSARDWGLTDTQYF	TGCAGTGCTAGAGATTGGGGGTTAACAGATACGCAGTATTTT
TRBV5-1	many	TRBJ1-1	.	CASSLRATNTEAFF	TGCGCCAGCAGCTTGCGGGCGACGAACACTGAAGCTTTCTTT
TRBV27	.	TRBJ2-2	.	CASRLLAGELFF	TGTGCCAGCAGACTCTTGGCCGGGGAGCTGTTTTTT
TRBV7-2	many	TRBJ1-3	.	CASSLGSLRTGNTIYF	TGTGCCAGCAGCCTAGGCTCCTTGCGAACTGGAAACACCATATATTTT
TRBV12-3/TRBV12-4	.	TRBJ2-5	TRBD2	CASRYGTNQETQYF	TGTGCCAGCCGATACGGGACTAACCAAGAGACCCAGTACTTC
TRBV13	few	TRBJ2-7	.	CASSPPGLGLEQYF	TGTGCCAGCAGCCCCCCGGGGTTGGGACTCGAGCAGTACTTC
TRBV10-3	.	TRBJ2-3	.	CAISESLDTQYF	TGTGCCATCAGTGAGTCTCTGGATACGCAGTATTTT
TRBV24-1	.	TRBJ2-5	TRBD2	CATSDLVVLVAGIQETQYF	TGTGCCACCAGTGATTTGGTGGTGTTGGTAGCGGGTATCCAAGAGACCCAGTACTTC
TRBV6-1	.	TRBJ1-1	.	CASSFGLRGDTEAFF	TGTGCCAGCTCCTTTGGCCTCCGGGGGGACACTGAAGCTTTCTTT
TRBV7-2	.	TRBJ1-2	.	CASSRPMPGNYGYTF	TGTGCCAGCAGCCGCCCTATGCCGGGGAACTATGGCTACACCTTC
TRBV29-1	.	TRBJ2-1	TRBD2	CSVGAPGLAGTNEQFF	TGCAGCGTTGGTGCGCCAGGACTAGCGGGGACTAATGAGCAGTTCTTC
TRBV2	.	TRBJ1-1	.	CASTLEVGNTEAFF	TGTGCCAGCACCCTAGAGGTCGGGAACACTGAAGCTTTCTTT
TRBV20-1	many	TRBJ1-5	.	CSATSPNSNQPQHF	TGCAGTGCCACGTCTCCCAATAGCAATCAGCCCCAGCATTTT
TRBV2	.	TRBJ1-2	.	CASSEALWDAQGANYGYTF	TGTGCCAGCAGTGAAGCGCTTTGGGACGCTCAGGGAGCTAACTATGGCTACACCTTC
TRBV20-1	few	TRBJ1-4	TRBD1	CSARGGGRLTIAPSEKLFF	TGCAGTGCTAGAGGAGGGGGCAGGCTTACAATAGCCCCGAGCGAAAAACTGTTTTTT